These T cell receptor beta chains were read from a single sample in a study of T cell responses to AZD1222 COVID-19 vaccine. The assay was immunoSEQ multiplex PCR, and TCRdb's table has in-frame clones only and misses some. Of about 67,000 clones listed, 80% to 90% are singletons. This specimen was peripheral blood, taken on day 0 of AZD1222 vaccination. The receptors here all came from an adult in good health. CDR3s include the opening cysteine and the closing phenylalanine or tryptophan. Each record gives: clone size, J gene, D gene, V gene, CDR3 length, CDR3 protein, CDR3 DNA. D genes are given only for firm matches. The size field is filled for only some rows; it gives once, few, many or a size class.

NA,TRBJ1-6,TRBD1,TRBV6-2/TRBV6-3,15,CASSSGQANNSPLHF,TGTGCCAGCAGTTCTGGACAGGCGAATAATTCACCCCTCCACTTT
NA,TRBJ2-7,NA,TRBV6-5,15,CASTTRDGGAYEQYF,TGTGCCAGCACCACTCGGGATGGGGGAGCCTACGAGCAGTACTTC
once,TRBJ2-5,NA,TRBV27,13,CASSSGAWETQYF,TGTGCCAGCAGTTCCGGGGCTTGGGAGACCCAGTACTTC
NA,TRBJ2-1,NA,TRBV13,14,CASSSQGWYNEQFF,TGTGCCAGCAGCTCCCAGGGTTGGTACAATGAGCAGTTCTTC
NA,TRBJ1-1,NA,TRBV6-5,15,CASSYSGGLNTEAFF,TGTGCCAGCAGTTACTCTGGGGGACTGAACACTGAAGCTTTCTTT
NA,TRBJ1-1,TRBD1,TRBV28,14,CASSTDRGSAEAFF,TGTGCCAGCAGCACGGACAGGGGAAGCGCTGAAGCTTTCTTT
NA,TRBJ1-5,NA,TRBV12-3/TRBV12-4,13,CASSWEVHQPQHF,TGTGCCAGCAGTTGGGAAGTCCATCAGCCCCAGCATTTT
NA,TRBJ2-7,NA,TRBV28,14,CASSSPGPVYEQYF,TGTGCCAGCAGTTCCCCGGGCCCTGTTTACGAGCAGTACTTC
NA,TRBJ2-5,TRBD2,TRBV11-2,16,CASSLGLLAGGETQYF,TGTGCCAGCAGCTTAGGCCTCCTAGCGGGCGGAGAGACCCAGTACTTC
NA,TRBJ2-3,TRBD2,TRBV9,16,CASSVASGGPTDTQYF,TGTGCCAGCAGCGTAGCCAGCGGGGGACCCACAGATACGCAGTATTTT
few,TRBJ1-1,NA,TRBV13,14,CASARRAGPTEAFF,TGTGCCAGCGCCAGGAGGGCAGGACCCACTGAAGCTTTCTTT